The subject of this entry is one T cell receptor beta chain. This clonotype was counted many times. What antigen it recognizes has not been identified. At one end the junction does not follow the germline gene, possibly because of a read error. The entry originates in a study of response to subunit inactivated influenza vaccine (dated by TCRdb to 2017 to 2018). The study in broad terms: To follow how T cells responded to a trivalent subunit inactivated influenza vaccine, the researchers relied on deep quantitative profiling of the T cell receptor repertoire.

The paper's findings and limits, for the study overall: The authors proposed that each seasonal influenza vaccination may bring in only a limited number of new T cells.

Via the germline V gene, CDR1 is SGHRS and CDR2 YFSETQ. From the cysteine through the phenylalanine, the CDR3 covers 14 amino acids. CDR3 DNA is the only sequence kept; it has 42 bases, read in frame from the first base. The library came from RT-PCR. The listed sequencing device is Illumina HiSeq 2500. TCRdb applied fastp at Q25 and MiXCR to the public reads, then kept only in-frame beta chains. A single entry per CDR3 protein holds the most common genes and DNA from its merged rows. A total of hundreds of thousands of distinct CDR3 sequences appear in this sample, less than 15% of them only once. The ten largest clones take up approximately 7.6% of the sample.

The source is a man aged 50-59 years who received an inactivated influenza vaccine. Donor details come from another sample of the same person, matched by shared clones. The chain uses TRBV5-1 and TRBJ1-1, with 8 bases aligning to TRBD1. This specimen was PBMCs from blood, taken approximately 15 days before vaccination. The DNA is TGTGCCAGCAGCTTCGGACAGGGAGGGACTGAAGCTTTCTTT. It is translated as CASSFGQGGTEAFF.